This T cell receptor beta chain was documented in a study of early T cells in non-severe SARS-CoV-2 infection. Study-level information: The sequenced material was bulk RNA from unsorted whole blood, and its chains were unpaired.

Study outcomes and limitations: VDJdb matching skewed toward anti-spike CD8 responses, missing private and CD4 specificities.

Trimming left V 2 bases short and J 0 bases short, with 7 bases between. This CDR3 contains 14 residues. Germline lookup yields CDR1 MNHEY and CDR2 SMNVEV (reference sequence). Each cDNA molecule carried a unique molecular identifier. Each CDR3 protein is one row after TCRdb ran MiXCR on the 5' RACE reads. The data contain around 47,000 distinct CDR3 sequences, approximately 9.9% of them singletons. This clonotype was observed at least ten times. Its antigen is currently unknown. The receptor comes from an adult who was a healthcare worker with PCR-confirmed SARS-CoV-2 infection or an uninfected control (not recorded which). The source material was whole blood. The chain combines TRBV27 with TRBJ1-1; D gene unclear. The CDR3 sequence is CASSLQRMNTEAFF. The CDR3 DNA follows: TGTGCCAGCAGTTTACAGCGCATGAACACTGAAGCTTTCTTT.